The present entry profiles one T cell receptor beta chain with its context. The antigen is undetermined. The CDR3 spans 15 residues. The germline V and J ends were trimmed by 4 bases and 5 bases, with 16 bases remaining between them. The germline gives CDR1 SGDLS, CDR2 YYNGEE. This sample was included in a study of lymphopenia after photon versus proton radiotherapy. The method was immunoSEQ multiplex PCR; TCRdb's version includes in-frame clones alone and lacks a portion of them. The sample contains 25,000 to 30,000 clones, more than 80% of which appear only once. General study results and limits: A bigger post-nadir fall in TCR diversity correlated inversely with survival time in deceased patients.

V and J are TRBV9 and TRBJ2-1; possible D gene TRBD2, 6 bases. This clonotype was obtained from a man in his thirties or forties with gastric cancer. Here the sequenced sample was peripheral blood, taken from a patient treated with photon-based radiotherapy. This CDR3 reads CASSLGGPWDNEQFF. CDR3 DNA sequence: TGTGCCAGCAGCCTCGGAGGGCCTTGGGACAATGAGCAGTTCTTC.